This TCR beta chain was recovered during a study of cytomegalovirus exposure and HLA in healthy donors. General study results and limits: Analysis was carried out at a later point, and it linked a missense DCLRE1C variant to TCR beta V- and J-gene trimming. The study flagged approximately 180 TCR beta chains as cytomegalovirus-associated.

Primers included in the PCR were 60 Vbeta and 13 Jbeta primers. Original methodology: Unique TCR beta chains totaled approximately 83 million in a later count, with approximately 10 million of them shared. Clones were sequenced by immunoSEQ multiplex PCR, and TCRdb holds only the in-frame ones, with some missing. The V and J calls and clone size are taken from that table; D and trimming were inferred from the DNA. This sample has around 130,000 clones; less than 85% occur once, and the top ten carry 1.8%. Of note for this clone: Its antigen is not identified. Mismatch with germline at one junction end may stem from a read error.

Sequencing input: PBMCs. This TCR came from a man between 35 and 55 years old in good health and CMV-seronegative.

CDR3 residues: CASSLSSGGSTDTQYF. In nucleotides, the CDR3 is TGTGCCAGCAGCTTAAGTAGCGGGGGCAGCACCGATACGCAGTATTTT. The chain couples TRBV11-1 to TRBJ2-3; TRBD2 aligns across 9 bases. This CDR3 contains 16 residues. Germline V gene lookup returns CDR1 SGHAT and CDR2 FQDESV (reference sequence).